Listed below are T cell receptor beta chains from one sample, sequenced in a study of prognosis after radiotherapy for stage I lung cancer. TCRdb passed the multiplex PCR reads through MiXCR, listing each CDR3 protein once. The repertoire holds approximately 20,000 distinct CDR3 sequences, with about 27% as singletons. The sample in question was PBMCs, obtained before or after stereotactic body radiation therapy (not recorded which). The receptors derive from a donor of 50 years or more with non-small cell lung cancer. The CDR3 runs from the conserved cysteine through the conserved F or W. The order of the fields is V gene, J gene, clone size, D gene, CDR3 protein, CDR3 DNA. A D gene is named only where the DNA matches it firmly. Clone size, where shown, is once, few, many, or a class for clones that have expanded.

v_gene: TRBV6-1
j_gene: TRBJ2-7
abundance: once
d_gene: .
CDR3aa: CASIAGVTALYEQYF
CDR3nt: TGTGCCAGCATTGCCGGTGTGACTGCGCTATACGAGCAGTACTTC

v_gene: TRBV18
j_gene: TRBJ2-7
abundance: many
d_gene: TRBD1
CDR3aa: CASSLKQGPYEQYF
CDR3nt: TGTGCCAGCTCACTAAAACAGGGGCCCTACGAGCAGTACTTC

v_gene: TRBV6-1
j_gene: TRBJ2-1
abundance: many
d_gene: .
CDR3aa: CASSEGQLYNEQFF
CDR3nt: TGTGCCAGCAGTGAAGGACAGCTTTACAATGAGCAGTTCTTC

v_gene: TRBV5-4
j_gene: TRBJ2-7
abundance: .
d_gene: .
CDR3aa: CASSLWGAFNEQYF
CDR3nt: TGTGCCAGCAGCTTATGGGGGGCTTTTAACGAGCAGTACTTC

v_gene: TRBV7-9
j_gene: TRBJ1-1
abundance: many
d_gene: TRBD1
CDR3aa: CASSGGTGRAFF
CDR3nt: TGTGCCAGCAGCGGCGGGACAGGGAGGGCTTTCTTT

v_gene: TRBV27
j_gene: TRBJ1-2
abundance: many
d_gene: .
CDR3aa: CASSLFGANYGYTF
CDR3nt: TGTGCCAGCAGTTTATTCGGGGCTAACTATGGCTACACCTTC

v_gene: TRBV11-2
j_gene: TRBJ2-3
abundance: .
d_gene: TRBD2
CDR3aa: CASSFARTSGVSTDTQYF
CDR3nt: TGTGCCAGCAGTTTTGCCCGGACTAGCGGGGTATCCACAGATACGCAGTATTTT

v_gene: TRBV4-1
j_gene: TRBJ2-7
abundance: many
d_gene: .
CDR3aa: CASSGAGQYYEQYF
CDR3nt: TGCGCCAGCAGCGGTGCAGGACAGTACTACGAGCAGTACTTC

v_gene: TRBV6-1
j_gene: TRBJ1-2
abundance: many
d_gene: .
CDR3aa: CAAGQTPRDGYTF
CDR3nt: TGTGCCGCAGGTCAGACGCCTAGAGATGGCTACACCTTC

v_gene: TRBV28
j_gene: TRBJ1-6
abundance: medium-sized
d_gene: .
CDR3aa: CASSDLPTVVNSPLHF
CDR3nt: TGTGCCAGCAGTGATCTACCGACGGTAGTTAATTCACCCCTCCACTTT

v_gene: TRBV24-1
j_gene: TRBJ2-1
abundance: many
d_gene: TRBD2
CDR3aa: CATSDPGGGYEQFF
CDR3nt: TGTGCCACCAGTGATCCTGGGGGGGGTTATGAGCAGTTCTTC

v_gene: TRBV2
j_gene: TRBJ2-7
abundance: many
d_gene: TRBD2
CDR3aa: CASSPRLAGVYEQYF
CDR3nt: TGTGCCAGCAGTCCTCGACTAGCGGGAGTCTACGAGCAGTACTTC

v_gene: TRBV30
j_gene: TRBJ2-6
abundance: many
d_gene: .
CDR3aa: CAWSVLGFGSSGANVLTF
CDR3nt: TGTGCCTGGAGTGTACTGGGATTTGGGAGCTCTGGGGCCAACGTCCTGACTTTC

v_gene: TRBV7-9
j_gene: TRBJ1-6
abundance: many
d_gene: .
CDR3aa: CASSKTDSPLHF
CDR3nt: TGTGCCAGCAGTAAGACTGATTCACCCCTCCACTTT

v_gene: TRBV5-6
j_gene: TRBJ2-2
abundance: many
d_gene: .
CDR3aa: CASSPGGTGELFF
CDR3nt: TGTGCCAGCAGTCCCGGGGGCACCGGGGAGCTGTTTTTT

v_gene: TRBV30
j_gene: TRBJ2-7
abundance: many
d_gene: .
CDR3aa: CAWSVFREIYEQYF
CDR3nt: TGTGCCTGGAGTGTATTCAGGGAGATCTACGAGCAGTACTTC

v_gene: TRBV5-1
j_gene: TRBJ2-1
abundance: many
d_gene: .
CDR3aa: CASSFRRVSGNEQFF
CDR3nt: TGCGCCAGCAGCTTCCGGAGGGTCAGTGGGAATGAGCAGTTCTTC

v_gene: TRBV2
j_gene: TRBJ2-7
abundance: many
d_gene: .
CDR3aa: CAINRETYEQYF
CDR3nt: TGTGCCATCAACAGGGAAACCTACGAGCAGTACTTC

v_gene: TRBV27
j_gene: TRBJ1-6
abundance: .
d_gene: .
CDR3aa: CASRQVSFSYNSPLHF
CDR3nt: TGTGCCAGCAGACAGGTCAGCTTCTCCTATAATTCACCCCTCCACTTT

v_gene: TRBV19
j_gene: TRBJ2-6
abundance: many
d_gene: .
CDR3aa: CASSGTGANVLTF
CDR3nt: TGTGCCAGTAGCGGTACCGGGGCCAACGTCCTGACTTTC

v_gene: TRBV30
j_gene: TRBJ2-1
abundance: .
d_gene: TRBD2
CDR3aa: CAWSVRAGLAGIINEQFF
CDR3nt: TGTGCCTGGAGTGTAAGAGCGGGACTAGCGGGAATTATCAATGAGCAGTTCTTC

v_gene: TRBV5-1
j_gene: TRBJ2-7
abundance: many
d_gene: .
CDR3aa: CASSSLFGSYEQYF
CDR3nt: TGCGCCAGCAGCTCGCTTTTCGGGAGCTACGAGCAGTACTTC

v_gene: TRBV19
j_gene: TRBJ2-1
abundance: many
d_gene: .
CDR3aa: CARRRYYNEQFF
CDR3nt: TGTGCCAGAAGACGGTACTACAATGAGCAGTTCTTC

v_gene: TRBV20-1
j_gene: TRBJ1-5
abundance: many
d_gene: .
CDR3aa: CSAVTSTESQPQHF
CDR3nt: TGCAGTGCCGTAACGTCAACAGAATCTCAGCCCCAGCATTTT

v_gene: TRBV7-9
j_gene: TRBJ2-7
abundance: many
d_gene: .
CDR3aa: CASSLGAYEQYF
CDR3nt: TGTGCCAGCAGCTTAGGTGCCTACGAGCAGTACTTC

v_gene: TRBV28
j_gene: TRBJ2-3
abundance: .
d_gene: TRBD2
CDR3aa: CASGLAGGDDTQYF
CDR3nt: TGTGCCAGTGGGCTAGCGGGAGGTGATGATACGCAGTATTTT

v_gene: TRBV20-1
j_gene: TRBJ1-4
abundance: many
d_gene: .
CDR3aa: CSARDLRTTHQTNEKLFF
CDR3nt: TGCAGTGCTAGAGATCTAAGGACAACCCACCAAACGAATGAAAAACTGTTTTTT

v_gene: TRBV24-1
j_gene: TRBJ1-5
abundance: many
d_gene: .
CDR3aa: CATSDLGRTGNQPQHF
CDR3nt: TGTGCCACCAGTGATTTGGGACGGACGGGCAATCAGCCCCAGCATTTT

v_gene: TRBV20-1
j_gene: TRBJ2-3
abundance: .
d_gene: TRBD2
CDR3aa: CSARDPSGSVDTQYF
CDR3nt: TGCAGTGCTAGAGATCCGAGCGGGAGTGTAGATACGCAGTATTTT

v_gene: TRBV7-6
j_gene: TRBJ2-2
abundance: many
d_gene: .
CDR3aa: CASSEGTPNTGELFF
CDR3nt: TGTGCCAGCAGCGAAGGGACACCGAACACCGGGGAGCTGTTTTTT

v_gene: TRBV2
j_gene: TRBJ1-4
abundance: .
d_gene: .
CDR3aa: CASSEVRRAEKLFF
CDR3nt: TGTGCCAGCAGCGAAGTCAGGAGGGCTGAAAAACTGTTTTTT

v_gene: TRBV6-1
j_gene: TRBJ2-1
abundance: many
d_gene: .
CDR3aa: CASSDPTQGFSYNEQFF
CDR3nt: TGTGCCAGCAGTGACCCGACACAGGGTTTCTCCTACAATGAGCAGTTCTTC

v_gene: TRBV13
j_gene: TRBJ2-1
abundance: many
d_gene: .
CDR3aa: CASSSPGLYNEQFF
CDR3nt: TGTGCCAGCAGCTCACCGGGACTCTACAATGAGCAGTTCTTC

v_gene: TRBV4-2
j_gene: TRBJ1-1
abundance: many
d_gene: TRBD1
CDR3aa: CASSQRKGTVGTEAFF
CDR3nt: TGTGCCAGCAGCCAACGGAAAGGGACAGTGGGCACTGAAGCTTTCTTT

v_gene: TRBV11-2
j_gene: TRBJ1-1
abundance: many
d_gene: .
CDR3aa: CASSLEGSREAFF
CDR3nt: TGTGCCAGCAGCTTAGAGGGATCGAGGGAAGCTTTCTTT

v_gene: TRBV6-2/TRBV6-3
j_gene: TRBJ2-1
abundance: .
d_gene: TRBD2
CDR3aa: CASSTTSGSPSSHNEQFF
CDR3nt: TGTGCCAGCAGCACGACTAGCGGAAGCCCCAGCTCCCACAATGAGCAGTTCTTC

v_gene: TRBV29-1
j_gene: TRBJ1-2
abundance: many
d_gene: .
CDR3aa: CSVGQDYGYTF
CDR3nt: TGCAGCGTTGGGCAGGACTATGGCTACACCTTC

v_gene: TRBV7-8
j_gene: TRBJ2-4
abundance: many
d_gene: .
CDR3aa: CASSFSVQDENIQYF
CDR3nt: TGTGCCAGCAGCTTCTCCGTACAGGACGAAAACATTCAGTACTTC

v_gene: TRBV9
j_gene: TRBJ2-2
abundance: many
d_gene: .
CDR3aa: CASSVESARNTGELFF
CDR3nt: TGTGCCAGCAGCGTAGAGTCTGCCAGGAACACCGGGGAGCTGTTTTTT

v_gene: TRBV11-2
j_gene: TRBJ2-7
abundance: many
d_gene: TRBD2
CDR3aa: CASTLAGSYEQYF
CDR3nt: TGTGCCAGCACACTAGCGGGATCCTACGAGCAGTACTTC

v_gene: TRBV24-1
j_gene: TRBJ2-1
abundance: once
d_gene: TRBD1
CDR3aa: CASSDPGDRGDERFF
CDR3nt: TGTGCCTCCAGTGACCCAGGCGACAGGGGAGATGAGCGGTTCTTC

v_gene: TRBV20-1
j_gene: TRBJ2-7
abundance: once
d_gene: .
CDR3aa: CSARERAVYEPYF
CDR3nt: TGCAGTGCTAGAGAACGGGCAGTATACGAGCCGTACTTC

v_gene: TRBV5-1
j_gene: TRBJ2-6
abundance: many
d_gene: .
CDR3aa: CASSSKSGANVLTF
CDR3nt: TGCGCCAGCAGCTCTAAATCTGGGGCCAACGTCCTGACTTTC

v_gene: TRBV7-2
j_gene: TRBJ1-2
abundance: many
d_gene: .
CDR3aa: CASSLADSVGYGYTF
CDR3nt: TGTGCCAGCAGCTTAGCGGACAGCGTGGGCTATGGCTACACCTTC

v_gene: TRBV7-2
j_gene: TRBJ1-5
abundance: once
d_gene: .
CDR3aa: CASSQNSVNQPQHF
CDR3nt: TGTGCCAGCAGCCAAAACAGTGTCAATCAGCCCCAGCATTTT

v_gene: TRBV28
j_gene: TRBJ2-1
abundance: .
d_gene: .
CDR3aa: CATSPEGGPYNEQFF
CDR3nt: TGTGCCACCAGTCCTGAGGGTGGGCCCTACAATGAGCAGTTCTTC

v_gene: TRBV12-3/TRBV12-4
j_gene: TRBJ2-7
abundance: .
d_gene: TRBD2
CDR3aa: CASSPSGRKYEQYF
CDR3nt: TGTGCCAGCAGTCCGAGCGGGAGAAAATACGAGCAGTACTTC

v_gene: TRBV27
j_gene: TRBJ1-1
abundance: many
d_gene: .
CDR3aa: CASSLAANTEAFF
CDR3nt: TGTGCCAGCAGTTTGGCGGCGAACACTGAAGCTTTCTTT

v_gene: TRBV19
j_gene: TRBJ1-1
abundance: many
d_gene: TRBD1
CDR3aa: CASSSWDSETEAFF
CDR3nt: TGTGCCAGTAGTTCCTGGGACAGCGAGACTGAAGCTTTCTTT

v_gene: TRBV12-3/TRBV12-4
j_gene: TRBJ2-7
abundance: many
d_gene: .
CDR3aa: CASSFTGGEQYF
CDR3nt: TGTGCCAGCAGTTTTACGGGCGGCGAGCAGTACTTC

v_gene: TRBV12-3/TRBV12-4
j_gene: TRBJ1-6
abundance: medium-sized
d_gene: .
CDR3aa: CASRSRSSPLHF
CDR3nt: TGTGCCAGCAGGAGTCGTAGTTCACCCCTCCACTTT

v_gene: TRBV19
j_gene: TRBJ2-7
abundance: many
d_gene: TRBD2
CDR3aa: CASTDIAGGPPYEQYF
CDR3nt: TGTGCCAGTACTGACATAGCGGGAGGGCCACCCTACGAGCAGTACTTC

v_gene: TRBV12-3/TRBV12-4
j_gene: TRBJ2-1
abundance: medium-sized
d_gene: TRBD1
CDR3aa: CASSSRGTGDNEQFF
CDR3nt: TGTGCCAGCAGTTCGAGAGGGACAGGGGACAATGAGCAGTTCTTC

v_gene: TRBV6-2/TRBV6-3
j_gene: TRBJ1-1
abundance: many
d_gene: .
CDR3aa: CASSVGLGEATEAFF
CDR3nt: TGTGCCAGCAGTGTAGGGTTAGGGGAGGCCACTGAAGCTTTCTTT

v_gene: TRBV15
j_gene: TRBJ2-7
abundance: many
d_gene: .
CDR3aa: CATSRESSYEQYF
CDR3nt: TGTGCCACCAGCAGAGAAAGCTCCTACGAGCAGTACTTC